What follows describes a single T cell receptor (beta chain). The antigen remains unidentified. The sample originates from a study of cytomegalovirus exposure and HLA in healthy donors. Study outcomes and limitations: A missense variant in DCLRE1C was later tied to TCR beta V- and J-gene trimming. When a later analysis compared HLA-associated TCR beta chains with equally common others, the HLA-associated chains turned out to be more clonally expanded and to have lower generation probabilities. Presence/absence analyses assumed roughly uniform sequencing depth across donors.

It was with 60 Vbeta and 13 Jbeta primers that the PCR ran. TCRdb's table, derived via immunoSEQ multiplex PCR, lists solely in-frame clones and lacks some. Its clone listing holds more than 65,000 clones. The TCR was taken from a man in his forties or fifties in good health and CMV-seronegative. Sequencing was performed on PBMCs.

The CDR3 DNA follows: TGCGCCAGCAGCTTGGATTACAGGGTAACTACTAATGAAAAACTGTTTTTT. This gives the protein CASSLDYRVTTNEKLFF. The rearrangement uses TRBV5-1 and TRBJ1-4; D perhaps matches TRBD1 (6 bases). The germline V gene encodes CDR1 SGHRS and CDR2 YFSETQ. The CDR3 sequence is 17 residues long. V lost 0 bases to trimming and J lost 2 bases, with 14 bases between them.